One sample yielded the 4 T cell receptor beta chains listed below, sequenced in a study of beta chain features in type 1 diabetes. All of the isolated RNA was reverse transcribed, so expressed TCRB transcripts were sequenced. TCRdb keeps only in-frame clones here, not all; method: immunoSEQ multiplex PCR. Of 160,000 or so clones in the sample, 7% to 10% were seen once. The sample consisted of central memory CD4+ T cells from blood. The receptors derive from a woman in her late teens or twenties in good health.

This clone occurred a few times. The V and J genes are TRBV7-8 and TRBJ1-1; D not resolved. The V end lost 4 bases, the J end lost 3 bases, and 9 bases lay between the germline ends. The CDR3 covers 13 residues. Germline V lookup: CDR1 SGHVS, CDR2 FQNEAQ. The CDR3 loop reads CASSSGRDTEAFF. For the CDR3, the DNA is TGTGCCAGCAGCTCTGGCCGGGACACTGAAGCTTTCTTT.

This clone has only a few counts. The chain links TRBV2 to TRBJ2-5; D may be TRBD2 (5 bases). The V gene's germline CDR1 is SNHLY and CDR2 FYNNEI. The ends were cut back, 9 bases at V and 6 bases at J, with 14 bases in the middle. The CDR3 has 12 amino acids. This CDR3 reads CASRSLGKTQYF. The CDR3 nucleotides read TGTGCCAGTAGATCACTAGGGAAGACCCAGTACTTC.

The V call is TRBV30, the J call TRBJ1-2; possible D gene TRBD1, 6 bases. This CDR3 has 13 amino acids. Trimming removed 5 bases at V and 6 bases at J, with 16 bases between. From germline, CDR1 is GTSNPN and CDR2 SVGIG (reference sequence). CDR3 coding DNA: TGTGCCTGGGGGATACAGGGAGTGGATGGCTACACCTTC. Amino acids: CAWGIQGVDGYTF.

Points on this clone: One end of the junction varies from germline; a read error may be responsible. This chain joins TRBV5-4 and TRBJ2-3, with 8 nucleotides matching TRBD1. The CDR3 has 15 residues. Per the germline V gene, CDR1 is SGHNT and CDR2 is YYREEE (reference sequence). CDR3 residues: CASSQSTGEGDTQYF. The CDR3 DNA reads TGCGCCAGCAGCCAGTCGACAGGGGAAGGGGATACGCAGTATTTT. The full variable domain, completed using reference TRBV5-4 and TRBJ2-3, is ETGVTQSPTHLIKTRGQQVTLRCSSQSGHNTVSWYQQALGQGPQFIFQYYREEENGRGNFPPRFSGLQFPNYSSELNVNALELDDSALYLCASSQSTGEGDTQYFGPGTRLTVL.